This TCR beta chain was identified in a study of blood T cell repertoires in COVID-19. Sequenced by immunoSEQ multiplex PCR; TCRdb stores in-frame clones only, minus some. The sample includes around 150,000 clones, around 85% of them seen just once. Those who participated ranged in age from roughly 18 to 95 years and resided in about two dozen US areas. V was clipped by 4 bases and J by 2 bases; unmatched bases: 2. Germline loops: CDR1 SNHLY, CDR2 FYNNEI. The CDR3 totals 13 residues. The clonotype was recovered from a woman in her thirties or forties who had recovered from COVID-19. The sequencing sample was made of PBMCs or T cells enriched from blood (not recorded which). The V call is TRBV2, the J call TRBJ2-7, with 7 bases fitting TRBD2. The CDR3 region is CASSGGGPYEQYF. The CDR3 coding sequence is TGTGCCAGCAGTGGGGGAGGGCCCTACGAGCAGTACTTC.